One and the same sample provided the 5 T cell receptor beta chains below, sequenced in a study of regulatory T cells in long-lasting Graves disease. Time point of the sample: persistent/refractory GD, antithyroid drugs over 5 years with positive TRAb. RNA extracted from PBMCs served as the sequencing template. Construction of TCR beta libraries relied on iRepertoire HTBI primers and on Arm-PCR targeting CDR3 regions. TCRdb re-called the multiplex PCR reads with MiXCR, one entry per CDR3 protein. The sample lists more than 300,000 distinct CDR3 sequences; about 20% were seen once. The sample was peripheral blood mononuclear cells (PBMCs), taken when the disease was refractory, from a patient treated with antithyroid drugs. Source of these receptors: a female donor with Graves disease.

As DNA, the CDR3 is TGTGCCAGCAGCGTAGAAGACAGGGACGAGCAGTACTTC. Residues: CASSVEDRDEQYF. The J gene is TRBJ2-7, the V gene TRBV9; 7 bases are shared with TRBD1. Germline CDR1 SGDLS, CDR2 YYNGEE. This CDR3 spans 13 amino acids. Trimming took 0 bases from V and 5 from J; bases not matched to a gene: 2.

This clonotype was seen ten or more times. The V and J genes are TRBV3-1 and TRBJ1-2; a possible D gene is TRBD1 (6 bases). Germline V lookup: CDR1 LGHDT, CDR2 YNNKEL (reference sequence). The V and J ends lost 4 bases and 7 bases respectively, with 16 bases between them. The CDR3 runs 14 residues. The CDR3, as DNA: TGTGCCAGCAGCCCCGCCCAAGGGGGTACTGGCTACACCTTC. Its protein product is CASSPAQGGTGYTF.

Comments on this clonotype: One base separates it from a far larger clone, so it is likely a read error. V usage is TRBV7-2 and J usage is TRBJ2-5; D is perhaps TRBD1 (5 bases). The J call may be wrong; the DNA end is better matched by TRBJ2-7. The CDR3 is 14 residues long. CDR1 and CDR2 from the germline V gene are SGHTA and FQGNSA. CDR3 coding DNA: TGTGCCGGCAGCTTAAAGGCAGGGAACTACGAGCAGTACTTC. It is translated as CAGSLKAGNYEQYF.

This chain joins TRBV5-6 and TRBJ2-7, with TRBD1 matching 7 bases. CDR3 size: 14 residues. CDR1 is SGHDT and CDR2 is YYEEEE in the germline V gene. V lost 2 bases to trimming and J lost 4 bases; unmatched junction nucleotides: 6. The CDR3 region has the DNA TGTGCCAGCAGCTTCGGGACAGTGACTTACGAGCAGTACTTC. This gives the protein CASSFGTVTYEQYF.

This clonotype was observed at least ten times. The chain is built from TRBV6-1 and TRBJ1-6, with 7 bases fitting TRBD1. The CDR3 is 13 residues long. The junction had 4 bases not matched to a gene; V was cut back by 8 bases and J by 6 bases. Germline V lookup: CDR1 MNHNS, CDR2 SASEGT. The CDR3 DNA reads TGTGCCAGCTCGGACAGGCTTAATTCACCCCTCCACTTT. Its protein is CASSDRLNSPLHF.